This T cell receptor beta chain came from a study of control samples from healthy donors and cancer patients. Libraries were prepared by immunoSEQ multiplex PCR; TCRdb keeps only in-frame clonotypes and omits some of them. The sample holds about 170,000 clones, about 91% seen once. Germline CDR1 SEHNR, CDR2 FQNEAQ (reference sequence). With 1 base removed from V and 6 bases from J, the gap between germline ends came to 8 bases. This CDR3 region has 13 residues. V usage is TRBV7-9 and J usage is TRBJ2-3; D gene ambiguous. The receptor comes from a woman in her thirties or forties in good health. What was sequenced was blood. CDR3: CASSLGSWDTQYF. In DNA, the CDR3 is TGTGCCAGCAGCTTAGGATCATGGGATACGCAGTATTTT.